These 11 T cell receptor beta chains were all obtained from the same sample, sequenced in a study of T cells after yellow fever vaccination. One entry per CDR3 protein, called by TCRdb with MiXCR from the 5' RACE reads. The table has 300,000 or so distinct CDR3 sequences, 8.1% seen once. The input for sequencing was PBMCs, taken around 45 days after the first yellow fever vaccination. Receptors were obtained from a man aged 18-30 years who received the YFV17D yellow fever vaccine.

There are a few counts of this clonotype. V is TRBV11-1 and J is TRBJ2-5, with D perhaps TRBD2 (7 bases). Germline V gene sequence: CDR1 SGHAT, CDR2 FQDESV (reference sequence). The CDR3 length is 18 residues. V lost 10 bases to trimming and J lost 3 bases, with 30 bases between them. CDR3 bases: TGTGCCACCGCCGGATTAGTCGGGGGGCTCTCCCCCGAAGAGACCCAGTACTTC. Protein product: CATAGLVGGLSPEETQYF.

The chain couples TRBV10-3 to TRBJ2-5; D ambiguous. The CDR3 extends over 13 amino acids. In germline, CDR1 is ENHRY, CDR2 SYGVKD. V was clipped by 10 bases and J by 3 bases, with 15 bases between them. The CDR3 nucleotides are TGTGCCACCAATATAGCTCAAGAAGAGACCCAGTACTTC. The encoded protein is CATNIAQEETQYF.

This clonotype was found many times. V gene TRBV5-1 combines with J gene TRBJ1-2, with TRBD1 as a possible D gene (5 bases). This CDR3 comprises 13 residues. CDR1 is SGHRS, CDR2 YFSETQ, per germline. Trimming shortened V by 1 base and J by 4 bases, and 8 bases separated the two germline ends. The CDR3 protein is CASSLQGSYGYTF. The DNA of the CDR3 is TGCGCCAGCAGCTTGCAGGGTAGCTATGGCTACACCTTC.

This clonotype was observed a handful of times. The V call is TRBV5-5, the J call TRBJ2-7; maybe TRBD1 (5 bases). CDR3 length equals 15 residues. V shed 0 bases and J shed 4 bases, with 14 bases lying between them. Germline V CDR1 and CDR2: SGHKS, YYEKEE (reference sequence). The DNA of the CDR3 is TGTGCCAGCAGCTTGGTCCCAGGACAAGATTACGAGCAGTACTTC. Amino acid sequence: CASSLVPGQDYEQYF.

This clonotype was found a few times. The chain combines TRBV5-1 with TRBJ2-3; no firm D call. Germline lookup yields CDR1 SGHRS and CDR2 YFSETQ. This CDR3 comprises 14 residues. Trimming took 5 bases from V and 0 from J, leaving 10 bases between them. As DNA, the CDR3 is TGCGCCAGCAGTGCATCCCCTAGCACAGATACGCAGTATTTT. Protein: CASSASPSTDTQYF.

The chain links TRBV6-1 to TRBJ1-5, with a weak D call TRBD1 (5 bases). The CDR3 length is 13 residues. Germline assignment: CDR1 MNHNS and CDR2 SASEGT. Trimming removed 9 bases from V and 0 bases from J, with 9 bases in between. This chain's CDR3 is CASSGYSNQPQHF. CDR3 coding DNA: TGTGCCAGTTCAGGGTATAGCAATCAGCCCCAGCATTTT.

The chain is built from TRBV11-2 and TRBJ2-1, with D tentatively TRBD2 (7 bases). This CDR3 contains 16 residues. The germline V and J ends were trimmed by 5 bases and 4 bases, with 18 bases remaining between them. From germline, CDR1 is SGHAT and CDR2 FQNNGV. DNA for the CDR3: TGTGCCAGCAGCCCCCGGGGGGCAGGTGAATACAATGAGCAGTTCTTC. Translation: CASSPRGAGEYNEQFF.

The CDR3 is CASSITTSGGSSYNEQFF. CDR3 nucleotide sequence: TGTGCCAGCAGCATTACGACTAGCGGGGGAAGCTCCTACAATGAGCAGTTCTTC. This rearrangement joins TRBV11-2 to TRBJ2-1; 12 nucleotides align to TRBD2. Germline V gene lookup returns CDR1 SGHAT and CDR2 FQNNGV. The V segment lost 5 bases and the J segment 0 bases; nucleotides outside the gene matches: 8. The CDR3 has 18 amino acids.

This clonotype was detected a few times. The rearrangement uses TRBV12-3 or TRBV12-4 and TRBJ2-7, with TRBD1 matching 10 bases. CDR3 length equals 15 residues. Trimming removed 3 bases from V and 0 bases from J; junction bases left unmatched: 2. The CDR3 sequence: CASSLGQGTSYEQYF. The CDR3 DNA reads as TGTGCCAGCAGTTTGGGACAGGGGACCTCCTACGAGCAGTACTTC.

This clonotype has a handful of counts. The chain is built from TRBV6-2 or TRBV6-3 and TRBJ2-1, with D possibly being TRBD1 or TRBD2 (5 bases each). The V end lost 6 bases, the J end lost 8 bases, and 11 bases lay between the germline ends. Germline V lookup: CDR1 MNHEY, CDR2 SVGEGT. The CDR3 runs 12 residues. CDR3 DNA sequence: TGTGCCAGCAGCCCGGTGGGGGATGAGCAGTTCTTC. Translation gives CASSPVGDEQFF.

V is TRBV7-2 and J is TRBJ2-7; unclear D gene. The germline V and J ends were trimmed by 4 bases and 2 bases, with 12 bases remaining between them. The CDR3 runs 14 residues. CDR1 and CDR2 from the germline V gene are SGHTA and FQGNSA. The CDR3 is CASSSAPGTYEQYV. Written as DNA, the CDR3 is TGTGCCAGCAGCTCGGCCCCTGGGACCTACGAGCAGTACGTC.